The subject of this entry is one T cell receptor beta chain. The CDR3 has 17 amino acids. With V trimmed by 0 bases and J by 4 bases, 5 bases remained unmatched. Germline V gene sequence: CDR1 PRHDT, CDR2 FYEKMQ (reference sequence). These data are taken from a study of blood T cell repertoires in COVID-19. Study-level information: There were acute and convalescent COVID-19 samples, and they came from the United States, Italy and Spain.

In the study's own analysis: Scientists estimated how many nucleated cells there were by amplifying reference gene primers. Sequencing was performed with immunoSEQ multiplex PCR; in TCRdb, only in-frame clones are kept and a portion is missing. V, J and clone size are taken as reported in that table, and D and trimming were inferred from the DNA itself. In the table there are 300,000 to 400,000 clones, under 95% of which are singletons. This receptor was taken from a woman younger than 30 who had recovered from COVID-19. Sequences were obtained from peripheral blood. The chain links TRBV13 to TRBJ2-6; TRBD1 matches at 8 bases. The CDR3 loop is CASSLGQGASGANVLTF. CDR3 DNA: TGTGCCAGCAGCTTAGGGCAGGGGGCTTCAGGGGCCAACGTCCTGACTTTC.